The 8 T cell receptor beta chains in this list originate from one sample, sequenced in a study of CD8 T cells in ankylosing spondylitis. A single record per CDR3 protein comes from TCRdb applying MiXCR to the 5' RACE reads. The data contain some 800,000 distinct CDR3 sequences, approximately 12% of them singletons. These TCRs' antigens remain unknown. Whole-study results and caveats: Blood of patients with ankylosing spondylitis appeared to be characterized by a TCR beta motif of about 8 highly homologous variants.

Sequencing used blood, either unsorted or a sorted T cell fraction (not recorded which). All receptors come from a male donor with ankylosing spondylitis.

This clonotype has more than one count but fewer than ten. The rearrangement uses TRBV29-1 and TRBJ1-4; tentatively, D is TRBD1 (5 bases). Germline CDR1 SQVTM, CDR2 ANQGSEA. The CDR3 extends over 15 amino acids. With 7 bases removed from V and 0 bases from J, the gap between germline ends came to 15 bases. CDR3 amino acids: CSATRGSATNEKLFF. CDR3 DNA sequence: TGCAGCGCAACGCGGGGGTCAGCAACTAATGAAAAACTGTTTTTT.

This clonotype was seen repeatedly, ten times or more. This chain links TRBV9 with TRBJ1-2; D perhaps matches TRBD1 (5 bases). V was cut by 0 bases and J by 5 bases, with 8 bases left in between. The germline CDR1 and CDR2 sequences are SGDLS and YYNGEE. This CDR3 region has 13 residues. The CDR3 loop is CASSVGPGYGYTF. CDR3 nucleotides: TGTGCCAGCAGCGTAGGCCCAGGGTATGGCTACACCTTC.

V gene TRBV4-2 combines with J gene TRBJ2-5; D is undetermined. Deletions cut 0 bases from V and 6 bases from J, with 14 bases between. CDR3 length equals 15 residues. Germline CDR1 is LGHNA and CDR2 is YNFKEQ. CDR3 region: CASSQDSSTAKTQYF. The CDR3 nucleotides are TGTGCCAGCAGCCAAGATTCCTCGACTGCCAAGACCCAGTACTTC.

The chain joins TRBV5-1 to TRBJ2-7; D ambiguous. This CDR3 spans 18 amino acids. With 3 bases removed from V and 4 bases from J, the gap between germline ends came to 26 bases. The germline V gene encodes CDR1 SGHRS and CDR2 YFSETQ. CDR3 loop: CASSSWPRVGPISYEQYF. CDR3 DNA: TGCGCCAGCAGCTCCTGGCCCCGGGTAGGGCCGATTTCGTACGAGCAGTACTTC. Drawing the rest from reference TRBV5-1 and TRBJ2-7, the complete variable domain is KAGVTQTPRYLIKTRGQQVTLSCSPISGHRSVSWYQQTPGQGLQFLFEYFSETQRNKGNFPGRFSGRQFSNSRSEMNVSTLELGDSALYLCASSSWPRVGPISYEQYFGPGTRLTVT.

This clonotype was counted many times. V is TRBV12-3 or TRBV12-4 and J is TRBJ2-3; D is uncertain. V was trimmed by 11 bases and J by 1 base, leaving 10 bases between them. The CDR3 is made up of 12 amino acids. Here the CDR3 reads CASRPGTDTQYF. CDR3 bases: TGTGCCTCACGCCCAGGCACAGATACGCAGTATTTT.

The rearrangement links TRBV20-1 to TRBJ2-7; 11 positions agree with TRBD1. The junction had 7 bases not matched to a gene; V was cut back by 5 bases and J by 4 bases. The CDR3 covers 14 residues. The V gene's germline CDR1 is DFQATT and CDR2 SNEGSKA (reference sequence). The CDR3 DNA follows: TGCAGTGCTTCCTCCGGGACAGGGGGTTACGAGCAGTACTTC. Amino acid sequence: CSASSGTGGYEQYF.

Of note for this clonotype: This could be a read error, since a much larger clone is one nucleotide away. This CDR3 reads CASSSAWTGDTQYF. Written as DNA, the CDR3 is TGTGCCAGCAGCTCGGCGTGGACAGGAGATACGCAGTATTTT. The rearrangement joins TRBV5-6 to TRBJ2-3; TRBD1 agrees at 7 bases. The junction had 6 bases not matched to a gene; V was cut back by 3 bases and J by 5 bases. Germline V gene data show CDR1 as SGHDT and CDR2 as YYEEEE. This CDR3 region has 14 residues.

The genes are TRBV20-1 and TRBJ2-7, with 8 positions matching TRBD2. The CDR3 loop spans 12 amino acids. Germline loops: CDR1 DFQATT, CDR2 SNEGSKA (reference sequence). J gave up 7 bases and V 5 bases, and 7 bases lay outside the gene matches. In nucleotides, the CDR3 is TGCAGTGCTCCTTCGGGACTAGGGGAGCAGTACTTC. Translated: CSAPSGLGEQYF.